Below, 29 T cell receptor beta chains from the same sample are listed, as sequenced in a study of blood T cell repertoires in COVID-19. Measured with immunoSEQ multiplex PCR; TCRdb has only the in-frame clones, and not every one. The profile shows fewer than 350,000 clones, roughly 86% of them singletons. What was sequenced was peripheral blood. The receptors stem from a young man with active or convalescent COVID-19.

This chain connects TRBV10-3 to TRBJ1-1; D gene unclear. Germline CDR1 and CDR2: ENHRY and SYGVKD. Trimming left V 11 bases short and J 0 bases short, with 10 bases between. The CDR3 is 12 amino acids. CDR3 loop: CAAGWVNTEAFF. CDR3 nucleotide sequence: TGTGCCGCGGGATGGGTGAACACTGAAGCTTTCTTT.

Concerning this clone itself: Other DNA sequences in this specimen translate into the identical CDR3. CDR3 region: CASSQEAGNTEAFF. CDR3 DNA: TGTGCCAGCAGCCAAGAAGCGGGGAACACTGAAGCTTTCTTT. The chain is built from TRBV3-1 (or the pseudogene TRBV3-2) and TRBJ1-1; D remains ambiguous. Per the germline V gene, CDR1 is LGHDT and CDR2 is YNNKEL (reference sequence). This CDR3 comprises 14 residues. Trimming cost V 0 bases and J 1 base, with 6 bases left between them.

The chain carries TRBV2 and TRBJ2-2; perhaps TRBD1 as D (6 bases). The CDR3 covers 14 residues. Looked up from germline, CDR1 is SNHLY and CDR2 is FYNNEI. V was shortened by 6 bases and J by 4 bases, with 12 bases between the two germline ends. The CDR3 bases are TGTGCCAGCAGGCTCAGGGGCAGCACCGGGGAGCTGTTTTTT. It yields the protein CASRLRGSTGELFF.

CDR3 nucleotide sequence: TGTGCCAGCAGCCTTACAGGGGGCTCTGGAAACACCATATATTTT. Translation gives CASSLTGGSGNTIYF. The J gene is TRBJ1-3, the V gene TRBV3-1 (or the pseudogene TRBV3-2); 8 nucleotides match TRBD1. Per germline, CDR1 LGHDT and CDR2 YNNKEL (reference sequence). The CDR3 is 15 amino acids. The V gene end was trimmed by 4 bases and the J gene end by 0 bases; junction bases not matched to a gene: 2.

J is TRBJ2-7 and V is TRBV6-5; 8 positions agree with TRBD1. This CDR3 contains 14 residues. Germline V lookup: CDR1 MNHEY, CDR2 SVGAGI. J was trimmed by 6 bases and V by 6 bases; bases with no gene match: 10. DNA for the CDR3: TGTGCCAGCAGCCGCAACAGGGGGAGTGGCGAGCAGTACTTC. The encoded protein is CASSRNRGSGEQYF.

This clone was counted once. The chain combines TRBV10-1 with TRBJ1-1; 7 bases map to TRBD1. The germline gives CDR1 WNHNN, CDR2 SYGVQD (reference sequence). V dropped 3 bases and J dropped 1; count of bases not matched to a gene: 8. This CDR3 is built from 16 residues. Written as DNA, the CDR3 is TGCGCCAGCAGTGAAAATGTCGGGACAGCGAACACTGAAGCTTTCTTT. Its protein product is CASSENVGTANTEAFF.

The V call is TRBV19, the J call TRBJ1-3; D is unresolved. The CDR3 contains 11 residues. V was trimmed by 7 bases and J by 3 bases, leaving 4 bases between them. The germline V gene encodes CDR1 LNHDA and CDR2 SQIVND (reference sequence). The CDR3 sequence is CASKRGNTIYF. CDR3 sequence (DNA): TGTGCCAGTAAGCGTGGAAACACCATATATTTT.

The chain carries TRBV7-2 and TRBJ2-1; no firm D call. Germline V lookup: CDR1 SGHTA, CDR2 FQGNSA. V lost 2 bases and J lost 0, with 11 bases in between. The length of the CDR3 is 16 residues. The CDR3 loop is CASSLYVLSSYNEQFF. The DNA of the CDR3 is TGTGCCAGCAGCTTATATGTACTTAGCTCCTACAATGAGCAGTTCTTC.

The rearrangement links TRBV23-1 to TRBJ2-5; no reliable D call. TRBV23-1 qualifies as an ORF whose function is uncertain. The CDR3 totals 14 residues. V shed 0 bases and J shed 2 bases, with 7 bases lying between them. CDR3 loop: CASSQSFNQETQYF. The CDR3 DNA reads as TGCGCCAGCAGTCAATCTTTCAATCAAGAGACCCAGTACTTC.

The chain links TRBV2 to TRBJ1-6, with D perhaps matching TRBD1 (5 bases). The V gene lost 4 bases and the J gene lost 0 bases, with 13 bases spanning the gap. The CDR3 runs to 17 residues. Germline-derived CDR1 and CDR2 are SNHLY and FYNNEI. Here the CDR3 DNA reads TGTGCCAGCAGTGCTTCCAGGGTCAGCTCCTATAATTCACCCCTCCACTTT. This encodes CASSASRVSSYNSPLHF.

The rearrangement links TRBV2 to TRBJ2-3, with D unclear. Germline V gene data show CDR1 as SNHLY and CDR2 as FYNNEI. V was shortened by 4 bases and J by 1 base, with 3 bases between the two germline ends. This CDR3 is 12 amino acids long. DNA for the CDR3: TGTGCCAGCAGTGCGGGCACAGATACGCAGTATTTT. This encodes CASSAGTDTQYF.

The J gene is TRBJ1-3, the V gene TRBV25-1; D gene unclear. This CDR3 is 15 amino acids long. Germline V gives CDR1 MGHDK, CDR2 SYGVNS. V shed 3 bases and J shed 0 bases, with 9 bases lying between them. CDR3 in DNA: TGTGCCAGCAGTGAGCGTTGGAGCTCTGGAAACACCATATATTTT. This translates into CASSERWSSGNTIYF. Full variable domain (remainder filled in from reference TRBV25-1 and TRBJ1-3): EADIYQTPRYLVIGTGKKITLECSQTMGHDKMYWYQQDPGMELHLIHYSYGVNSTEKGDLSSESTVSRIRTEHFPLTLESARPSHTSQYLCASSERWSSGNTIYFGEGSWLTVV.

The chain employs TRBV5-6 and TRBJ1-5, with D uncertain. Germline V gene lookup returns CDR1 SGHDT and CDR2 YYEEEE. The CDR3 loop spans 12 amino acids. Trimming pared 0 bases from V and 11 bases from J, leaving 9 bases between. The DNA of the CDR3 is TGTGCCAGCAGCTTGGCCGGGGAAGCCCAGCATTTT. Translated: CASSLAGEAQHF.

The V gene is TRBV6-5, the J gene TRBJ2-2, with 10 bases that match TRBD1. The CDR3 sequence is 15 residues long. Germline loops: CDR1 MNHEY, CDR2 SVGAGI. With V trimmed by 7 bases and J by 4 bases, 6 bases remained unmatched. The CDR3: CASIGRDRGTGELFF. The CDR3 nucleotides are TGTGCCAGCATTGGAAGGGACAGGGGCACCGGGGAGCTGTTTTTT.

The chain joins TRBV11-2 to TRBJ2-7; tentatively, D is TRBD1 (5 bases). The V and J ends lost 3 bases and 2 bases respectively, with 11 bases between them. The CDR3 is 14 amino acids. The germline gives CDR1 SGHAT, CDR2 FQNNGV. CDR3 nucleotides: TGTGCCAGCAGCTTGACAGCAACTCCCTACGAGCAGTACTTC. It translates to CASSLTATPYEQYF.

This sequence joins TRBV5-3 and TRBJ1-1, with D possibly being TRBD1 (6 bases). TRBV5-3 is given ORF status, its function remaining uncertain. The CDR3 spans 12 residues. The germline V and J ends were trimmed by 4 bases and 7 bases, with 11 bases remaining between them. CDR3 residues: CARSQGSHEAFF. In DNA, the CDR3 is TGTGCCAGAAGCCAGGGGTCCCATGAAGCTTTCTTT.

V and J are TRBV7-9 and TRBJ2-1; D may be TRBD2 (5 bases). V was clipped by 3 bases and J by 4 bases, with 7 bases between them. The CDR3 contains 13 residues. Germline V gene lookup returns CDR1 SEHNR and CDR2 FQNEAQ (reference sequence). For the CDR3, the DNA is TGTGCCAGCAGCTTCAGCGGATACAATGAGCAGTTCTTC. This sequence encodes CASSFSGYNEQFF.

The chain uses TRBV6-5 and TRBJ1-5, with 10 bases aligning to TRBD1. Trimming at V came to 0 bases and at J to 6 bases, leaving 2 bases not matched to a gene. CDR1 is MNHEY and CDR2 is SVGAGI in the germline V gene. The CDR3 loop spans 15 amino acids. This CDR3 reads CASSYSGQGTQPQHF. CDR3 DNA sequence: TGTGCCAGCAGTTACTCGGGACAGGGGACTCAGCCCCAGCATTTT.

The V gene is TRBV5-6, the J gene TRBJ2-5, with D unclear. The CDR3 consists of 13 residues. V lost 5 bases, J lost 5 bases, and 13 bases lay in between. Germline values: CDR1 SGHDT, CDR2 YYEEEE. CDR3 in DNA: TGTGCCAGCAGGCTTAACCCCCAGGAGACCCAGTACTTC. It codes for CASRLNPQETQYF.

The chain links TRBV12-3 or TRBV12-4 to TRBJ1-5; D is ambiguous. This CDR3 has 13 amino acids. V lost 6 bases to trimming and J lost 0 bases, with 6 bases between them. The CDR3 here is CASSLNSNQPQHF. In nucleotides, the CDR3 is TGTGCCAGCAGCCTAAATAGCAATCAGCCCCAGCATTTT.

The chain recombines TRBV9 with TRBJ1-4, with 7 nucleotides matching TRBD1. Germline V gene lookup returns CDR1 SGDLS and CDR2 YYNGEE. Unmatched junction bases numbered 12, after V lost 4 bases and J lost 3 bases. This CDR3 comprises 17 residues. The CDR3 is CASSSSPTGDANEKLFF. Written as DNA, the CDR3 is TGTGCCAGCAGCTCTTCACCTACAGGGGACGCTAATGAAAAACTGTTTTTT.

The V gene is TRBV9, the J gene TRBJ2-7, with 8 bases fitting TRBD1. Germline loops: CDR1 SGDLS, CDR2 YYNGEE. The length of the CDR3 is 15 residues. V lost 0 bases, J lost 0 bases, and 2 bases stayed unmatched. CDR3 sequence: CASSVGTGISYEQYF. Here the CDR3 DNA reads TGTGCCAGCAGCGTAGGGACAGGGATCTCCTACGAGCAGTACTTC.

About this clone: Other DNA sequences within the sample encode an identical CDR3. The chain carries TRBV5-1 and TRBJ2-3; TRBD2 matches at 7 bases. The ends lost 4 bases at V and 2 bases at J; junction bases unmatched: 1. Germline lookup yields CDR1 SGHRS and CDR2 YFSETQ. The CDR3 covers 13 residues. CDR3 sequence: CASSGTNTDTQYF. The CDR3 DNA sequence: TGCGCCAGCAGCGGGACTAACACAGATACGCAGTATTTT.

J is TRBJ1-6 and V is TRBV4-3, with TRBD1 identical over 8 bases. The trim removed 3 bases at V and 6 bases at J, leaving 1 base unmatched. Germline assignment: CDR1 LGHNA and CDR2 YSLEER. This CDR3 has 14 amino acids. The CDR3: CASSHQGANSPLHF. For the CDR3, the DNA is TGCGCCAGCAGCCACCAGGGGGCTAATTCACCCCTCCACTTT.

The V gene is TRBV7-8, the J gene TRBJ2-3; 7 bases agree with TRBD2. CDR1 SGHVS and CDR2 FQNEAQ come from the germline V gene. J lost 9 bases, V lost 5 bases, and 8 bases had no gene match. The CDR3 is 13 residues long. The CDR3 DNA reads TGTGCCAGCAGCCCCACGGGAGGACAAACGCAGTATTTT. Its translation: CASSPTGGQTQYF.

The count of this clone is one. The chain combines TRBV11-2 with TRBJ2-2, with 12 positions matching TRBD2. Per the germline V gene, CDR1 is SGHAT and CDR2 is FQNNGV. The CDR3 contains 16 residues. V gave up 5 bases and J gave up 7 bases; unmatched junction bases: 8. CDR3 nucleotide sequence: TGTGCCAGCAGCCAGCTAGCGGGGGGGCCCGTCGGGGAGCTGTTTTTT. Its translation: CASSQLAGGPVGELFF.

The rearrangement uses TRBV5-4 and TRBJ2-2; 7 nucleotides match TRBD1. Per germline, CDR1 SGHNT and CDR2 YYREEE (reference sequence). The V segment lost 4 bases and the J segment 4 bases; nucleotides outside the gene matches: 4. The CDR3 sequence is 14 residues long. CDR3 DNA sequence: TGTGCCAGCAGCCAGCCAGGGGGCACCGGGGAGCTGTTTTTT. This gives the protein CASSQPGGTGELFF.

CDR3: CASRRGSNYGYTF. In nucleotides, the CDR3 is TGTGCCAGTCGGAGAGGATCTAACTATGGCTACACCTTC. The rearrangement joins TRBV27 to TRBJ1-2, with D unresolved. Germline CDR1 and CDR2: MNHEY and SMNVEV (reference sequence). The CDR3 contains 13 residues. V shed 9 bases and J shed 0 bases, with 11 bases lying between them.

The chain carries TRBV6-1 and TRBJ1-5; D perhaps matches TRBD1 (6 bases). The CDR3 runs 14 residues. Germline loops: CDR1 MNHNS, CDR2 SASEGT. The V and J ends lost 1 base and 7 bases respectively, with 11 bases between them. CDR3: CASSEGDILQPQHF. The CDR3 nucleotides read TGTGCCAGCAGTGAAGGGGACATCTTACAGCCCCAGCATTTT.